This is a list of T cell receptor beta chains from one sample in a study of early T cells in non-severe SARS-CoV-2 infection. TCRdb re-derived calls from the 5' RACE reads in MiXCR, one entry per CDR3 protein. Here the sample spans some 64,000 distinct CDR3 sequences, 10% to 11% being singletons. Sequencing input: whole blood. The receptors were sampled from an adult who was a healthcare worker with PCR-confirmed SARS-CoV-2 infection or an uninfected control (not recorded which). Both conserved end residues are part of each CDR3. Each record gives: D gene, V gene, J gene, clone size, CDR3 DNA, CDR3 protein. D genes are given only for firm matches. The size field is filled for only some rows; it gives once, few, many or a size class.

D gene: NA
V gene: TRBV6-6
J gene: TRBJ1-2
clone size: NA
CDR3 DNA: TGTGCCAGCACGAGGGGTGTCCTCTATGGCTACACCTTC
CDR3 protein: CASTRGVLYGYTF

D gene: NA
V gene: TRBV6-1
J gene: TRBJ1-2
clone size: many
CDR3 DNA: TGTGCCAGCACCGGAGCCCAAGGACAGAATGGCTACACCTTC
CDR3 protein: CASTGAQGQNGYTF

D gene: TRBD1
V gene: TRBV12-3/TRBV12-4
J gene: TRBJ2-5
clone size: many
CDR3 DNA: TGTGCCAGCAGTTTAGAGACCGGGACAGGGGCGCGGGAAGAGACCCAGTACTTC
CDR3 protein: CASSLETGTGAREETQYF

D gene: NA
V gene: TRBV10-3
J gene: TRBJ1-1
clone size: many
CDR3 DNA: TGTGCCATCAGTGACAGGGCGAACACTGAAGCTTTCTTT
CDR3 protein: CAISDRANTEAFF

D gene: NA
V gene: TRBV10-2
J gene: TRBJ2-7
clone size: many
CDR3 DNA: TGCGCCAGCAGTGACGGTGGGGCCCACGAGCAGTACTTC
CDR3 protein: CASSDGGAHEQYF

D gene: NA
V gene: TRBV7-2
J gene: TRBJ2-2
clone size: many
CDR3 DNA: TGTGCCAGCAGCTTCGAACTTAACACCGGGGAGCTGTTTTTT
CDR3 protein: CASSFELNTGELFF

D gene: NA
V gene: TRBV30
J gene: TRBJ1-1
clone size: many
CDR3 DNA: TGTGCCTGGAGTGGGGTGACTGAAGCTTTCTTT
CDR3 protein: CAWSGVTEAFF

D gene: NA
V gene: TRBV11-2
J gene: TRBJ2-2
clone size: NA
CDR3 DNA: TGTGCCAGCAGCTTGGGACCGAACACCGGGGAGCTGTTTTTT
CDR3 protein: CASSLGPNTGELFF

D gene: NA
V gene: TRBV29-1
J gene: TRBJ1-2
clone size: many
CDR3 DNA: TGCAGCGTTGGGACTGGACGGGAGAGGGGCTACACCTTC
CDR3 protein: CSVGTGRERGYTF

D gene: NA
V gene: TRBV6-1
J gene: TRBJ1-2
clone size: NA
CDR3 DNA: TGTGCCAGCAGTGTTGAGAACTATGGCTACACCTTC
CDR3 protein: CASSVENYGYTF

D gene: NA
V gene: TRBV7-6
J gene: TRBJ1-6
clone size: many
CDR3 DNA: TGTGCCAGCAGCTTAAGGAATTCACCCCTCCACTTT
CDR3 protein: CASSLRNSPLHF

D gene: NA
V gene: TRBV7-9
J gene: TRBJ2-1
clone size: many
CDR3 DNA: TGTGCCAGCAGCTTGGGGGGCCGTGGCAATGAGCAGTTCTTC
CDR3 protein: CASSLGGRGNEQFF

D gene: TRBD1
V gene: TRBV5-1
J gene: TRBJ2-3
clone size: NA
CDR3 DNA: TGCGCCAGCAGCTTGGTCGGGACAGGGGGAGGAGATACGCAGTATTTT
CDR3 protein: CASSLVGTGGGDTQYF

D gene: NA
V gene: TRBV20-1
J gene: TRBJ2-3
clone size: NA
CDR3 DNA: TGCAGTGCTACTCCGGGCACAGATACGCAGTATTTT
CDR3 protein: CSATPGTDTQYF

D gene: NA
V gene: TRBV6-6
J gene: TRBJ1-1
clone size: few
CDR3 DNA: TGTGCCAGCAGTTTTCTGGGGGCCACTGAAGCTTTCTTT
CDR3 protein: CASSFLGATEAFF

D gene: TRBD2
V gene: TRBV27
J gene: TRBJ2-1
clone size: many
CDR3 DNA: TGTGCCAGCAAGTCCCTAGCGGCCTACAATGAGCAGTTCTTC
CDR3 protein: CASKSLAAYNEQFF

D gene: TRBD2
V gene: TRBV3-1
J gene: TRBJ2-4
clone size: NA
CDR3 DNA: TGTGCCAGCAGCCAAGAGCGGGGGGGCCGAAACATTCAGTACTTC
CDR3 protein: CASSQERGGRNIQYF

D gene: NA
V gene: TRBV5-1
J gene: TRBJ2-3
clone size: many
CDR3 DNA: TGCGCCAGCGCATTAACAGGGAGCACAGATACGCAGTATTTT
CDR3 protein: CASALTGSTDTQYF

D gene: TRBD2
V gene: TRBV12-3/TRBV12-4
J gene: TRBJ2-1
clone size: many
CDR3 DNA: TGTGCCAGCAGAGTAGCGGGAGGCTACAATGAGCAGTTCTTC
CDR3 protein: CASRVAGGYNEQFF

D gene: NA
V gene: TRBV6-5
J gene: TRBJ2-7
clone size: many
CDR3 DNA: TGTGCCAGCAGTCGAGACAGCAGCTCCTACGAGCAGTACTTC
CDR3 protein: CASSRDSSSYEQYF

D gene: TRBD2
V gene: TRBV11-2
J gene: TRBJ2-1
clone size: many
CDR3 DNA: TGTGCCAGCAGCTTTCCTACCGGGACTAGCCCCGCCAGCTCCTACAATGAGCAGTTCTTC
CDR3 protein: CASSFPTGTSPASSYNEQFF

D gene: TRBD1
V gene: TRBV3-1
J gene: TRBJ2-7
clone size: NA
CDR3 DNA: TGTGCCAGCAGCCGCGGGACAGGGACTTTTCCTGGCGAGCAGTACTTC
CDR3 protein: CASSRGTGTFPGEQYF

D gene: NA
V gene: TRBV11-2
J gene: TRBJ2-2
clone size: many
CDR3 DNA: TGTGCCAGCAGCTTAGAGTTGGGAGCGGGTTCCGGGGAGCTGTTTTTT
CDR3 protein: CASSLELGAGSGELFF

D gene: TRBD1
V gene: TRBV6-2/TRBV6-3
J gene: TRBJ2-1
clone size: many
CDR3 DNA: TGTGCCAGCAGTGACCCCTCAGGGGGCTCCTACAATGAGCAGTTCTTC
CDR3 protein: CASSDPSGGSYNEQFF

D gene: NA
V gene: TRBV10-3
J gene: TRBJ2-7
clone size: many
CDR3 DNA: TGTGCCATCAGTGATTTCCCCCCTGCGACCCCCAGCTACGAGCAGTACTTC
CDR3 protein: CAISDFPPATPSYEQYF

D gene: NA
V gene: TRBV7-8
J gene: TRBJ2-7
clone size: many
CDR3 DNA: TGTGCCAGCAGCTTAGGGCGTCCCGGGACACCCACCTACGAGCAGTACTTC
CDR3 protein: CASSLGRPGTPTYEQYF

D gene: NA
V gene: TRBV29-1
J gene: TRBJ2-2
clone size: few
CDR3 DNA: TGCAGCGTTGAATTTCAGACCACCGGGGAGCTGTTTTTT
CDR3 protein: CSVEFQTTGELFF

D gene: NA
V gene: TRBV6-1
J gene: TRBJ1-1
clone size: few
CDR3 DNA: TGTGCCAGCAGTGAAATCCCGGACATGAACACTGAAGCTTTCTTT
CDR3 protein: CASSEIPDMNTEAFF

D gene: NA
V gene: TRBV15
J gene: TRBJ1-1
clone size: NA
CDR3 DNA: TGTGCCACCAGCAGAGGGCGGGGGAAAATGAACACTGAAGCTTTCTTT
CDR3 protein: CATSRGRGKMNTEAFF

D gene: TRBD2
V gene: TRBV18
J gene: TRBJ2-1
clone size: many
CDR3 DNA: TGTGCCAGCTCACCACCGCGGGGGGACTACAATGAGCAGTTCTTC
CDR3 protein: CASSPPRGDYNEQFF

D gene: NA
V gene: TRBV7-9
J gene: TRBJ2-7
clone size: few
CDR3 DNA: TGTGCCAGCAGCCAGGCGGGCGCTCGGTACCACGAGCAGTACTTC
CDR3 protein: CASSQAGARYHEQYF

D gene: TRBD1
V gene: TRBV20-1
J gene: TRBJ2-3
clone size: many
CDR3 DNA: TGCAGTGCTCCGGGACAGCGCACAGATACGCAGTATTTT
CDR3 protein: CSAPGQRTDTQYF

D gene: TRBD2
V gene: TRBV20-1
J gene: TRBJ2-1
clone size: many
CDR3 DNA: TGCAGTGCCGGCCCGAGACTAGCGGCCAACAATGAGCAGTTCTTC
CDR3 protein: CSAGPRLAANNEQFF

D gene: TRBD2
V gene: TRBV5-4
J gene: TRBJ2-5
clone size: few
CDR3 DNA: TGTGCCAGCAGCCCATCGGGACTAGCGAACGCCCAGTACTTC
CDR3 protein: CASSPSGLANAQYF

D gene: NA
V gene: TRBV20-1
J gene: TRBJ1-2
clone size: many
CDR3 DNA: TGCAGTGCTAGCAGAGCCGGGACTACGAGAGATGGCTACACCTTC
CDR3 protein: CSASRAGTTRDGYTF

D gene: TRBD2
V gene: TRBV7-2
J gene: TRBJ2-7
clone size: NA
CDR3 DNA: TGTGCCAGCAGCTTACAGGCCTCGGGACTAGTTTACGAGCAGTACTTC
CDR3 protein: CASSLQASGLVYEQYF

D gene: NA
V gene: TRBV28
J gene: TRBJ2-1
clone size: many
CDR3 DNA: TGTGCCAGCAGTTTCCCGGGACCGAGCTCCTACAATGAGCAGTTCTTC
CDR3 protein: CASSFPGPSSYNEQFF

D gene: NA
V gene: TRBV5-6
J gene: TRBJ2-7
clone size: NA
CDR3 DNA: TGTGCCAGCAGCTTGGGGATACCTTACGAGCAGTACTTC
CDR3 protein: CASSLGIPYEQYF

D gene: TRBD1
V gene: TRBV20-1
J gene: TRBJ2-7
clone size: many
CDR3 DNA: TGCAGTGCTAGATCCCCGGGACAGTTCCACGAGCAGTACTTC
CDR3 protein: CSARSPGQFHEQYF

D gene: TRBD2
V gene: TRBV20-1
J gene: TRBJ2-3
clone size: many
CDR3 DNA: TGCAGTGCTCTCCAGATCCTAGCGGGGGCGGGAGATACGCAGTATTTT
CDR3 protein: CSALQILAGAGDTQYF

D gene: TRBD1
V gene: TRBV5-1
J gene: TRBJ2-5
clone size: many
CDR3 DNA: TGCGCCAGCAGCAAAGCGACAGGGTCGACTACGCCCGCCCAGTACTTC
CDR3 protein: CASSKATGSTTPAQYF

D gene: TRBD1
V gene: TRBV29-1
J gene: TRBJ2-1
clone size: few
CDR3 DNA: TGCAGCGTTTCTGGGACAGGGGAAAATGAGCAGTTCTTC
CDR3 protein: CSVSGTGENEQFF

D gene: NA
V gene: TRBV6-6
J gene: TRBJ1-3
clone size: many
CDR3 DNA: TGTGCCAGCAGCTACAAGGGACGGGCACCCTCTGGAAACACCATATATTTT
CDR3 protein: CASSYKGRAPSGNTIYF

D gene: NA
V gene: TRBV20-1
J gene: TRBJ1-2
clone size: few
CDR3 DNA: TGCAGTGCTAGAGGAGCCCAGCTTGGCGGTACAGCCAATGGCTACACCTTC
CDR3 protein: CSARGAQLGGTANGYTF

D gene: NA
V gene: TRBV7-2
J gene: TRBJ2-1
clone size: many
CDR3 DNA: TGTGCCAGCAGCTTAAAGGGGGGGCACCCCGTCAATGAGCAGTTCTTC
CDR3 protein: CASSLKGGHPVNEQFF

D gene: NA
V gene: TRBV12-3/TRBV12-4
J gene: TRBJ2-7
clone size: many
CDR3 DNA: TGTGCCAGCAGCCAACAGGGCTTCTCCTACGAGCAGTACTTC
CDR3 protein: CASSQQGFSYEQYF

D gene: TRBD1
V gene: TRBV27
J gene: TRBJ2-7
clone size: few
CDR3 DNA: TGTGCCAGCAGTTCCGTAGACAGGGGGACTGACGAGCAGTACTTC
CDR3 protein: CASSSVDRGTDEQYF

D gene: TRBD2
V gene: TRBV7-6
J gene: TRBJ2-5
clone size: many
CDR3 DNA: TGTGCCAGCAGCTTAGGACTAGCGGGAGCGTTGGGTCTTGAGACCCAGTACTTC
CDR3 protein: CASSLGLAGALGLETQYF

D gene: TRBD2
V gene: TRBV13
J gene: TRBJ2-7
clone size: few
CDR3 DNA: TGTGCCAGCAGCGTACTACTAGCGACCTCCTACGAGCAGTACTTC
CDR3 protein: CASSVLLATSYEQYF

D gene: NA
V gene: TRBV5-1
J gene: TRBJ2-1
clone size: NA
CDR3 DNA: TGCGCCAGCAGCTTGGGAGGACCCTACAATGAGCAGTTCTTC
CDR3 protein: CASSLGGPYNEQFF

D gene: NA
V gene: TRBV28
J gene: TRBJ2-4
clone size: many
CDR3 DNA: TGTGCCAGCAGTAGGTGGCAGGCCCTAGCCAAAAACATTCAGTACTTC
CDR3 protein: CASSRWQALAKNIQYF

D gene: NA
V gene: TRBV6-1
J gene: TRBJ2-6
clone size: few
CDR3 DNA: TGTGCCAGCAGTGAGTCCTCGGCTGGGGCCAACGTCCTGACTTTC
CDR3 protein: CASSESSAGANVLTF

D gene: NA
V gene: TRBV5-5
J gene: TRBJ1-5
clone size: many
CDR3 DNA: TGTGCCAGCAGCTCTGGGGGAGCTTTGCCGAAAAGTCAGCCCCAGCATTTT
CDR3 protein: CASSSGGALPKSQPQHF

D gene: NA
V gene: TRBV21-1
J gene: TRBJ1-4
clone size: few
CDR3 DNA: TGTGCCAGCAGCAAAGCGGGACAGGGAGCGGAGGGGGCAAATGAAAAACTGTTTTTT
CDR3 protein: CASSKAGQGAEGANEKLFF

D gene: NA
V gene: TRBV10-1
J gene: TRBJ2-1
clone size: few
CDR3 DNA: TGCGCCAGCAGCGCCGGGCCCCGAGAAGAGCAGTTCTTC
CDR3 protein: CASSAGPREEQFF